The entry that follows covers one T cell receptor (beta chain) sequence. TCRdb re-derived calls from the 5' RACE reads in MiXCR, one entry per CDR3 protein. Among approximately 100,000 distinct CDR3 sequences, 19% were seen once, and the ten largest hold around a fifth. Trimming took 2 bases from V and 3 from J, leaving 11 bases between them. Per germline, CDR1 MNHEY and CDR2 SVGEGT. The CDR3 sequence is 15 residues long. The entry originates in a study of spatial heterogeneity in lung cancer. Time point denoted: blood at routine non-recurrence follow-up after resection. Sequencing covered unsorted whole RNA taken from tumor, nontumor lung or frozen PBMC.

This material consisted of PBMCs, taken at follow-up. The source is a male donor with early-stage non-small cell lung cancer. This chain connects TRBV6-2 or TRBV6-3 to TRBJ1-5; D perhaps matches TRBD1 (5 bases). CDR3 residues: CASSYRTWYNQPQHF. For the CDR3, the DNA is TGTGCCAGCAGTTACCGGACATGGTACAATCAGCCCCAGCATTTT.